The clone carrying this T cell receptor (beta chain) was seen at least ten times. Its antigen is as yet unknown. These data come from a study of metastatic and nonmetastatic thyroid tumors. Across the whole study: Blood and tumor or nodule tissue repertoires from malignant and benign thyroid patients were compared.

Germline CDR1 and CDR2: LGHNA and YNFKEQ. The V gene end was trimmed by 0 bases and the J gene end by 4 bases; junction bases not matched to a gene: 6. The CDR3 is 16 amino acids. Ahead of thyroid surgery, no patient had received treatment of any kind. General observations from the study: The reported finding was significantly higher TCR beta diversity in malignant thyroid tumors relative to benign nodules, in blood and tumor.

How the authors handled the data: A distant-metastasis classifier for papillary thyroid cancer was built using CDR3 differences across clinicopathological groups. TCRdb re-called the PCR reads via MiXCR. These V and J calls are TCRdb output, not the study's own analysis. The data hold fewer than 40,000 clones, with about a sixth observed a single time. The chain links TRBV4-2 to TRBJ1-1; TRBD1 matches at 9 bases. This TCR derives from a male donor with papillary thyroid cancer or a benign thyroid nodule (not recorded which). Some clones in this sample may be carry-over from other donors' samples. Specimen: blood. For the CDR3, the DNA is TGTGCCAGCAGCCAAGATTGGACAGGGGTGTCCACTGAAGCTTTCTTT. Translating it yields CASSQDWTGVSTEAFF.